This TCR beta chain was captured in a study of CD8 T cells in ankylosing spondylitis. Using quantitative 5'-RACE with molecular barcodes, the authors made TCR beta libraries. TCRdb re-analysed the 5' RACE reads in MiXCR, keeping a single row per CDR3 protein. The table lists 220,000 or so distinct CDR3 sequences, about 17% of them singletons. For this clonotype: No antigen is known for it.

General study results and limits: Earlier studies detected some motif variants in reactive arthritis synovial fluid and blood. Typical of ankylosing spondylitis blood, it appeared, was a TCR beta motif of under 10 highly homologous variants.

V was clipped by 2 bases and J by 1 base, with 10 bases between them. CDR1 SGDLS and CDR2 YYNGEE come from the germline V gene. CDR3 length: 15 amino acids. The source material was blood, either unsorted or a sorted T cell fraction (not recorded which). The TCR comes from a male donor with ankylosing spondylitis. The chain recombines TRBV9 with TRBJ2-1; no clear D. DNA of the CDR3: TGTGCCAGCAGCGTTTTTATGGGGTCCTACAATGAGCAGTTCTTC. Its protein product is CASSVFMGSYNEQFF.